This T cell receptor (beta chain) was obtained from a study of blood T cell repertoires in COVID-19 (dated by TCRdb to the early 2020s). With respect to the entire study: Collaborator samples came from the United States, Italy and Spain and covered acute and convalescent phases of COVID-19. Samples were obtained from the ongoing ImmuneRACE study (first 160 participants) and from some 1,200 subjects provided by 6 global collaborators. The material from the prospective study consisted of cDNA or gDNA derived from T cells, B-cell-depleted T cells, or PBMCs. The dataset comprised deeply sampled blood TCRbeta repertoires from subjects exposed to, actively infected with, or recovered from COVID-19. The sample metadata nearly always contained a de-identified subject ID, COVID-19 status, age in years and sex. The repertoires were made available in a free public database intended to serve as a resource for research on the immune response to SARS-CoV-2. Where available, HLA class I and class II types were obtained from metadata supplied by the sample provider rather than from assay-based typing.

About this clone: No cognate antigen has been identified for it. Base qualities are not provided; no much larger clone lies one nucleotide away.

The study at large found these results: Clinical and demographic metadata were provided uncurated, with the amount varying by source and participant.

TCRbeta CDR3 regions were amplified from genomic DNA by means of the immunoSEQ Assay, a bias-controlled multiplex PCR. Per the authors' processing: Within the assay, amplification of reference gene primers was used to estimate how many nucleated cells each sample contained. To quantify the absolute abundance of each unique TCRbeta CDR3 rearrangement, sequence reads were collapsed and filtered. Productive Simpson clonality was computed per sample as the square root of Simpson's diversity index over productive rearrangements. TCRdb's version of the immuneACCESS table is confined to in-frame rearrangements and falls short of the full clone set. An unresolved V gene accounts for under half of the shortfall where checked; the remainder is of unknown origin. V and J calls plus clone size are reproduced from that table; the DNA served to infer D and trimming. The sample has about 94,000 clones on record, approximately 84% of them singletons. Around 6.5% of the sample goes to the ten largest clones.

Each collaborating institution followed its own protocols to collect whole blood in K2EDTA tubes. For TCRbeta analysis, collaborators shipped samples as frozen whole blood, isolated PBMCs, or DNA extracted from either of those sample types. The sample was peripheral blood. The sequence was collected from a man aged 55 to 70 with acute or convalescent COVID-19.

DNA sequence: TGTGCCAGCAGCTTCAACGCGGCCGGGGAGCTGTTTTTT. Its protein is CASSFNAAGELFF. The sequence is built from TRBV11-3 and TRBJ2-2, with the D gene not clear enough to name. Trimming costs V 3 bases and J 6 bases, and their ends lie 8 bases apart. Taken from cysteine to phenylalanine, the CDR3 has 13 residues. Only the CDR3 part of the read is kept: 39 bases, read in frame from the first base. The germline V gene supplies CDR1 SGHNT and CDR2 YENEEA.